The text below deals with one T cell receptor beta chain. Its antigen is as yet unknown. The method was immunoSEQ multiplex PCR; TCRdb's version includes in-frame clones alone and lacks a portion of them. The repertoire holds 500,000 to 700,000 clones, with 85% to 95% as singletons. V lost 0 bases and J 6 bases, leaving 16 bases between the germline ends. Germline V CDR1 and CDR2: SGHNT, YYREEE (reference sequence). The CDR3 has 15 residues. Positive CCR7 selection of CD45RO-negative cells yielded the naive CD8 cells, and terminally differentiated effector memory CD45RA+ cells were excluded. The data originate from a study of shared clonotypes between healthy human individuals. Regarding the study as a whole: Larger estimated richness was generally seen in naive subsets than in memory subsets. In a few donors, around 5% of naive CD4 clonotypes appeared in common.

The clonotype was recovered from a woman aged 30 to 39 in good health. This chain uses TRBV5-4 with TRBJ2-7; perhaps TRBD1 as D (6 bases). Sequencing was done on a sample of naive CD8+ T cells sorted from blood. CDR3 nucleotide sequence: TGTGCCAGCAGCTTGGTCGGGACAACCGGGGCCGAGCAGTACTTC. It translates to CASSLVGTTGAEQYF.